This entry features one T cell receptor beta chain sequence. Its target is not known. The sample is drawn from a study of STAT3 mutations in large granular lymphocyte leukemia. Across the whole study: Roughly half the longitudinally sequenced T-LGLL patients had canonical STAT3 mutations.

The CDR3 extends over 15 amino acids. CDR1 MGHRA and CDR2 YSYEKL come from the germline V gene. V was shortened by 1 base and J by 4 bases, with 11 bases between the two germline ends. Only in-frame clones appear in the TCRdb table, and some are missing; sequencing was by immunoSEQ multiplex PCR. This table holds 37,000 or so clones, roughly 88% found once. General observations from the study: In several patients, dominant TCR clone burden exceeded STAT3 mutant burden. All newly emerging clones after therapy were STAT3 wild type. In T-cell large granular lymphocyte leukemia, about half of patients showed multiple immunodominant subclonotypes. Samples missed the first appearance of the clone.

The clonotype was recovered from a human donor with T large granular lymphocyte leukemia. Some clones in this sample may be carry-over from other donors' samples. The sample taken for sequencing was PBMCs. The chain recombines TRBV4-1 with TRBJ1-5; no clear D gene. The CDR3 reads CASSQVEYGNQPQHF. DNA of the CDR3: TGCGCCAGCAGCCAAGTAGAATATGGGAATCAGCCCCAGCATTTT.